Included here is one T cell receptor (beta chain) sequence, with context. The data are from a study of technical replicates of blood from four donors. The CDR3 length is 14 residues. V dropped 9 bases and J dropped 2; count of bases not matched to a gene: 10. Germline V gene sequence: CDR1 MRHNA, CDR2 SNTAGT. Using immunoSEQ multiplex PCR, the repertoire was profiled, and TCRdb retains in-frame clones only, with some absent. The table includes 65,000 to 90,000 clones, 91% detected once. The sequence was collected from a human donor in good health. The specimen was T cells isolated from PBMCs. V is TRBV6-4 and J is TRBJ2-7; 7 bases are a match to TRBD2. The CDR3 DNA reads as TGTGCCAGGGGGGAGGGCGAGGAGCCCTACGAGCAGTACTTC. Translation: CARGEGEEPYEQYF.